This is a list of T cell receptor beta chains from one sample in a study of cytomegalovirus exposure and HLA in healthy donors. TCRdb's copy holds only in-frame clones and misses some; the assay was immunoSEQ multiplex PCR. In the table there are some 170,000 clones, approximately 90% of which are singletons. The sample was PBMCs. Receptors originate from a young woman in good health and CMV-seronegative. The CDR3 runs from the conserved cysteine through the conserved F or W. D genes are given only for firm matches.

d_call	v_call	j_call	cdr3_aa
.	TRBV6-1	TRBJ2-1	CASRKDREYNEQFF
TRBD1	TRBV6-5	TRBJ1-5	CASRTGGNNQPQHF
.	TRBV2	TRBJ2-1	CASSVGGVNEQFF
TRBD2	TRBV4-2	TRBJ2-7	CASSRVGGAYEQYF
.	TRBV18	TRBJ2-7	CASSPSDRSYEQYF
TRBD1	TRBV6-1	TRBJ2-7	CASSKLGTDAYEQYF
TRBD2	TRBV5-1	TRBJ2-5	CASSPTSGGAWETQYF
TRBD1	TRBV30	TRBJ1-4	CAWSRDRGEKLFF
.	TRBV5-1	TRBJ2-2	CASSLKGPRGANTGELFF
TRBD2	TRBV27	TRBJ2-3	CASSLAASGGDTQYF
.	TRBV7-9	TRBJ2-2	CASSLSRPGKTFVAGELFF
TRBD1	TRBV6-1	TRBJ1-4	CASSDTGQDNEKLFF
TRBD1	TRBV4-1	TRBJ1-2	CASSQSTGNYGYTF
.	TRBV4-2	TRBJ1-4	CASSQPGSDEKLFF
.	TRBV2	TRBJ1-2	CASSEALFAGDAGYSNYGYTF
TRBD2	TRBV25-1	TRBJ2-5	CASSKVGGGRASETQYF
TRBD2	TRBV7-2	TRBJ2-1	CASSLDRLAGGPKYGEQFF
.	TRBV6-5	TRBJ1-1	CASRRRGMNTEAFF
.	TRBV19	TRBJ2-3	CASSSEGVDTQYF
.	TRBV6-6	TRBJ1-1	CASSLTGTEAFF
.	TRBV7-2	TRBJ1-6	CASSPPRREEGRTSPLHF
.	TRBV5-4	TRBJ2-7	CASSLQGYYEQYF
.	TRBV4-1	TRBJ1-1	CASSQGGKNTEAFF
TRBD1	TRBV19	TRBJ2-7	CASRLQGAGSYEQYF
.	TRBV2	TRBJ1-1	CASNPGVLVTEAFF
.	TRBV7-8	TRBJ1-1	CASSLSPGAVEAFF
.	TRBV5-1	TRBJ2-1	CASSGRASVPHHSEQFF
.	TRBV7-7	TRBJ2-5	CASSFTRDETQYF
TRBD1	TRBV27	TRBJ2-7	CASSPLDRDYEQYF
TRBD2	TRBV25-1	TRBJ2-1	CASSSIAGGSNEQFF
TRBD1	TRBV5-6	TRBJ1-6	CASSQAGTGYPLHF
TRBD2	TRBV19	TRBJ2-7	CASSSGLAGANSYEQYF
.	TRBV29-1	TRBJ1-4	CSAIGGATSEKLFF
TRBD1	TRBV4-1	TRBJ1-6	CASSQRQGDNSPLHF
.	TRBV4-1	TRBJ1-2	CASSQAWTEYGYTF
TRBD1	TRBV27	TRBJ1-3	CASSPRGLGNTIYF
.	TRBV29-1	TRBJ1-1	CSGVNTEAFF
.	TRBV18	TRBJ1-1	CASSPPRQGKNTEAFF
.	TRBV5-6	TRBJ2-5	CASNWSPDTQETQYF
TRBD1	TRBV6-1	TRBJ1-3	CASNSGQLGNTIYF
.	TRBV2	TRBJ2-1	CASRRGTSYNEQFF
.	TRBV6-1	TRBJ2-7	CASSLQNRELEQYF
TRBD1	TRBV6-5	TRBJ2-1	CASSYGTGGHNEQFF
TRBD1	TRBV29-1	TRBJ2-1	CSVVTGALSNFYNEQFF
.	TRBV4-1	TRBJ2-7	CASSRSQVEEQYF
.	TRBV30	TRBJ1-5	CAWSVSSRGGSNQPQHF
TRBD1	TRBV5-1	TRBJ1-1	CASSSRRGYGTEAFF
TRBD2	TRBV9	TRBJ2-3	CASSGTSVGTDTQYF
TRBD1	TRBV25-1	TRBJ1-4	CASSDRGSNEKLFF
TRBD1	TRBV7-9	TRBJ1-5	CASSLAGTGVNQPQHF